A selection of T cell receptor beta chains follows, all from one sample in a study of T cells in Graves' hyperthyroidism and ophthalmopathy. TCRdb passed the multiplex PCR reads through MiXCR, listing each CDR3 protein once. The repertoire includes 600,000 to 800,000 distinct CDR3 sequences, just over 35% of them detected once, and around 32% sits in the top ten. Sequencing was carried out using blood. Receptor source: a woman aged 40 to 50 with Graves' hyperthyroidism. Each CDR3 is given with its conserved first and last residue. D genes are given only for firm matches. The size of a clone is reported for some rows only, either as once, few or many, or as a class for expanded clones.

D	size	V	J	CDR3	DNA
NA	NA	TRBV7-2	TRBJ1-6	CASSPTPRGGLGSPLHF	TGTGCCAGCAGCCCCACCCCCCGGGGGGGGCTTGGTTCACCCCTCCACTTT
NA	many	TRBV7-8	TRBJ1-2	CASSSNSGANYGYTF	TGTGCCAGCAGCTCCAACTCAGGTGCTAACTATGGCTACACCTTC
TRBD2	NA	TRBV3-1	TRBJ2-5	CASSQWTSEYQETQYF	TGTGCCAGCAGCCAATGGACTAGCGAGTACCAAGAGACCCAGTACTTC
NA	NA	TRBV7-3	TRBJ2-2	CASSLGQEGDGELFF	TGTGCCAGCAGTCTTGGACAGGAGGGGGACGGGGAGCTGTTTTTT
TRBD2	NA	TRBV7-8	TRBJ2-5	CASSPKGTGGGETQYF	TGTGCCAGCAGCCCCAAGGGGACGGGCGGGGGAGAGACCCAGTACTTC
NA	NA	TRBV2	TRBJ1-1	CASSDQGINTEAFF	TGTGCCAGCAGTGACCAGGGGATAAACACTGAAGCTTTCTTT
TRBD1	NA	TRBV4-1	TRBJ2-7	CASSQEVVTGSYERYF	TGCGCCAGCAGCCAAGAGGTAGTGACAGGGTCCTACGAGCGGTACTTC
NA	many	TRBV20-1	TRBJ2-7	CSARRDDNYEQYF	TGCAGTGCTAGAAGAGACGACAACTACGAGCAGTACTTC
TRBD2	NA	TRBV19	TRBJ2-2	CARSRRGRTGELFF	TGTGCCAGATCCAGGCGGGGGAGGACCGGGGAGCTGTTTTTT
TRBD1	NA	TRBV7-8	TRBJ1-6	CASSQVGGVSGSSPLHF	TGTGCCAGCAGCCAAGTAGGGGGCGTCAGTGGCAGCTCACCCCTCCACTTT
NA	NA	TRBV29-1	TRBJ2-3	CSLRIDTDTQYF	TGCAGCCTGCGGATCGACACAGATACGCAGTATTTT
NA	few	TRBV9	TRBJ1-2	CASSPRWGTNYGYTF	TGTGCCAGCAGCCCCCGTTGGGGCACTAACTATGGCTACACCTTC
NA	NA	TRBV5-4	TRBJ1-1	CASSVQGSPEAFF	TGTGCCAGCAGCGTTCAGGGATCTCCTGAAGCTTTCTTT
NA	few	TRBV5-1	TRBJ2-5	CASSGIKTQYF	TGCGCCAGCAGCGGAATTAAGACCCAGTACTTC
TRBD1	few	TRBV6-5	TRBJ1-5	CAYSGQINQPQHF	TGTGCCTATTCGGGACAGATCAATCAGCCCCAGCATTTT
NA	many	TRBV10-3	TRBJ2-7	CAISESGGYEQYF	TGTGCCATCAGTGAGTCGGGGGGTTACGAGCAGTACTTC
NA	NA	TRBV7-9	TRBJ2-3	CASSPQGGSIADTQYF	TGTGCCAGCAGCCCACAAGGGGGAAGTATCGCAGATACGCAGTATTTT
TRBD1	many	TRBV12-3/TRBV12-4	TRBJ2-2	CASSYRGGELFF	TGTGCCAGCAGCTACAGGGGCGGGGAGCTGTTTTTT
NA	NA	TRBV10-2	TRBJ1-1	CASRARQAFF	TGCGCCAGCAGGGCCAGGCAAGCTTTCTTT
NA	few	TRBV30	TRBJ1-2	CAWSIQSNYGYTF	TGTGCCTGGAGTATCCAATCAAACTATGGCTACACCTTC
NA	NA	TRBV7-2	TRBJ2-5	CASSLASMETQYF	TGTGCCAGCAGCTTAGCGTCGATGGAGACCCAGTACTTC
NA	many	TRBV6-5	TRBJ2-7	CASSYSRFFHEQYF	TGTGCCAGCAGTTACTCGCGATTTTTCCACGAGCAGTACTTC
NA	NA	TRBV10-3	TRBJ2-5	CARSTWGAGWETQYF	TGTGCTAGGTCAACGTGGGGGGCGGGATGGGAGACCCAGTACTTC
NA	many	TRBV6-5	TRBJ1-1	CASSYSGRGGTEAFF	TGTGCCAGCAGTTACTCGGGGAGAGGGGGCACTGAAGCTTTCTTT
NA	NA	TRBV9	TRBJ2-2	CASSVEAHHPGELFF	TGTGCCAGCAGCGTTGAGGCTCACCACCCCGGGGAGCTGTTTTTT
NA	few	TRBV6-5	TRBJ2-5	CASSRLPGRETQYF	TGTGCCAGCAGTCGACTACCCGGGAGAGAGACCCAGTACTTC
TRBD1	once	TRBV20-1	TRBJ1-6	CSARGDRASSPLHF	TGCAGTGCTAGAGGGGACAGGGCCAGCTCACCCCTCCACTTT
NA	many	TRBV10-2	TRBJ1-1	CASTSGDTEAFF	TGCGCCAGCACCAGCGGGGACACTGAAGCTTTCTTT
TRBD2	NA	TRBV13	TRBJ2-5	CASSSIAGGTQYF	TGTGCCAGCAGCTCGATAGCGGGTGGGACCCAGTACTTC
TRBD1	NA	TRBV10-3	TRBJ2-2	CAISAPTGDGELFF	TGTGCCATCAGTGCCCCGACAGGGGACGGGGAGCTGTTTTTT
NA	NA	TRBV12-3/TRBV12-4	TRBJ2-7	CASSFYGKVSF	TGTGCCAGCAGTTTTTACGGGAAGGTGTCCTTC
NA	NA	TRBV7-9	TRBJ2-7	CASSWIGGDEQYF	TGTGCCAGCAGCTGGATAGGGGGGGACGAGCAGTACTTC
TRBD1	NA	TRBV6-5	TRBJ2-5	CASSYDRGVETQYF	TGTGCCAGCAGTTACGACAGGGGTGTAGAGACCCAGTACTTC
NA	many	TRBV20-1	TRBJ1-5	CSARGASNQPQHF	TGCAGTGCTAGGGGGGCTAGCAATCAGCCCCAGCATTTT
NA	NA	TRBV12-3/TRBV12-4	TRBJ1-2	CASSLVFRPGGYTF	TGTGCCAGCAGCTTGGTGTTCAGGCCAGGAGGCTACACCTTC
NA	NA	TRBV3-1	TRBJ1-6	CASSPPGLMNSPLHF	TGTGCCAGCAGCCCGCCGGGACTGATGAATTCACCCCTCCACTTT
NA	many	TRBV19	TRBJ2-5	CASSNRVMQETQYF	TGTGCCAGTAGTAACAGGGTCATGCAAGAGACCCAGTACTTC
NA	few	TRBV18	TRBJ2-5	CASSPRSGRETQYF	TGTGCCAGCTCACCACGTTCAGGGCGAGAGACCCAGTACTTC
NA	NA	TRBV7-9	TRBJ1-2	CASSSTASNYGYTF	TGTGCCAGCAGCTCGACAGCGTCGAACTATGGCTACACCTTC
NA	NA	TRBV7-2	TRBJ2-3	CASSLGSLGHTDTQYF	TGTGCCAGCAGCTTAGGCAGTCTCGGCCACACAGATACGCAGTATTTT
TRBD1	few	TRBV7-9	TRBJ2-7	CASTTGGLYEQYF	TGTGCCAGCACTACAGGGGGGCTCTACGAGCAGTACTTC
TRBD1	many	TRBV7-9	TRBJ1-2	CASSFSGGDGYTF	TGTGCCAGCAGCTTTTCAGGGGGAGATGGCTACACCTTC
NA	many	TRBV10-3	TRBJ2-7	CASSYSWDPYEQYF	TGTGCCAGCAGTTACTCTTGGGATCCCTACGAGCAGTACTTC
TRBD1	many	TRBV7-9	TRBJ1-1	CASSTGGAEAFF	TGTGCCAGCTCGACAGGGGGAGCTGAAGCTTTCTTT